Listed below are T cell receptor beta chains from one sample, sequenced in a study of vaccination and CD4 T cells after COVID-19. The antigens for these receptors are not known. From the PCR reads, TCRdb called clonotypes with MiXCR, one entry per CDR3 protein. The sample has under 15,000 distinct CDR3 sequences, roughly 29% seen once. Sequenced material: cultured CD4+ T cells from blood. The receptors derive from a human donor with COVID-19. CDR3s leave out the opening cysteine and the closing phenylalanine or tryptophan.

len	v_gene	j_gene	CDR3aa
12	TRBV6-2/TRBV6-3	TRBJ1-2	ASRSTGSTDGYT
13	TRBV2	TRBJ1-2	ASSEVRGIDYGYT
14	TRBV20-1	TRBJ1-5	SARAKTGSRNQPQH
14	TRBV2	TRBJ2-4	ASSELVPGTKNIQY
10	TRBV7-9	TRBJ2-7	ASSSQGHEQY
10	TRBV6-2/TRBV6-3	TRBJ2-5	ASSYGQETQY
12	TRBV6-1	TRBJ1-4	ATRDSPTNEKLF
13	TRBV11-1	TRBJ1-3	ASSFGQTSGNTIY
11	TRBV6-1	TRBJ2-7	ASSVPPGNEQY
15	TRBV10-1	TRBJ2-3	ASSDSGLKDSTDTQY
14	TRBV4-2	TRBJ2-1	ASRRTSGGSYNEQF
11	TRBV30	TRBJ1-5	AWSAGQGVAQH